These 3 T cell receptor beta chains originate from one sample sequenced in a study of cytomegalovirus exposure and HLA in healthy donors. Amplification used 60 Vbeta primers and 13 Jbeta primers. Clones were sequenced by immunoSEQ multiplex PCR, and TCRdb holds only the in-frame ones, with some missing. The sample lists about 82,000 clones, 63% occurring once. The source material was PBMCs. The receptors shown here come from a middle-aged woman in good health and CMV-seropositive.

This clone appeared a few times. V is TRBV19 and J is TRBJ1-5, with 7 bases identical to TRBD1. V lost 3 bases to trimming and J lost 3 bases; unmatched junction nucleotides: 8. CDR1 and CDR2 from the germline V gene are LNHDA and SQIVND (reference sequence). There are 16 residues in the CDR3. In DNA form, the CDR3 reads TGTGCCAGTAGTATCCTCCCCAGGGGGTACAATCAGCCCCAGCATTTT. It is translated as CASSILPRGYNQPQHF.

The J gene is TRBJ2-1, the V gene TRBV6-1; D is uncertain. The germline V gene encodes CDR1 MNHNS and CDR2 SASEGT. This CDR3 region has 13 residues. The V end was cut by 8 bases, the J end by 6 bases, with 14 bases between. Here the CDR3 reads CASGRGSINEQFF. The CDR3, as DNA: TGTGCCAGCGGTCGTGGTAGCATCAATGAGCAGTTCTTC.

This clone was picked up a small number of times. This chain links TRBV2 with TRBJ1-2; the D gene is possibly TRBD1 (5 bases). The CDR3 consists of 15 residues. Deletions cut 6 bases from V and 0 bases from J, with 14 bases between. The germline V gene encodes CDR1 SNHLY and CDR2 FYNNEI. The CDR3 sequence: CASSSREAANYGYTF. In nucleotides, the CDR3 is TGTGCCAGCAGCTCCAGGGAGGCCGCTAACTATGGCTACACCTTC.